The 13 T cell receptor beta chains listed next were all sequenced from one sample in a study of cytomegalovirus exposure and HLA in healthy donors. Primers: 60 Vbeta forward and 13 Jbeta reverse. Assay used: immunoSEQ multiplex PCR; TCRdb lists only in-frame clones, some missing. The table shows 220,000 or so clones, with 78% occurring only once. Sequenced sample: PBMCs. These receptors came from a male donor in good health and CMV-seronegative.

The chain combines TRBV5-6 with TRBJ2-5; 7 nucleotides agree with TRBD1. Per germline, CDR1 SGHDT and CDR2 YYEEEE. The CDR3 has 17 amino acids. V was clipped by 2 bases and J by 5 bases; unmatched bases: 15. In DNA, the CDR3 is TGTGCCAGCAGCTTTTCCCCCCAGACAGGGAATTGGGAGACCCAGTACTTC. It yields the protein CASSFSPQTGNWETQYF.

The chain recombines TRBV9 with TRBJ2-1, with 9 bases identical to TRBD2. The CDR3 extends over 15 amino acids. Losses at the gene ends were 0 bases for V and 6 bases for J; bases not matched to a gene: 4. The germline gives CDR1 SGDLS, CDR2 YYNGEE. The CDR3 DNA sequence: TGTGCCAGCAGCGTAGGGGCGGGAGGGATCAATGAGCAGTTCTTC. Its protein product is CASSVGAGGINEQFF.

This clone was recorded once. J is TRBJ2-1 and V is TRBV7-3, with D maybe TRBD1 (6 bases). V was pared by 0 bases and J by 5 bases, with 14 bases between. Germline CDR1 and CDR2: SGHTA and FQGTGA. This CDR3 spans 16 amino acids. CDR3 residues: CASSLTESYRDNEQFF. CDR3 sequence (DNA): TGTGCCAGCAGCTTAACGGAGTCATACAGGGACAATGAGCAGTTCTTC.

The chain carries TRBV19 and TRBJ1-2; 11 nucleotides agree with TRBD1. The CDR3 extends over 13 amino acids. Germline lookup yields CDR1 LNHDA and CDR2 SQIVND (reference sequence). After removal of 8 bases from V and 4 bases from J, the junction contained 3 bases not matched to a gene. The CDR3 DNA is TGTGCCAGTGGGACAGGGGGTCCCTATGGCTACACCTTC. Translation gives CASGTGGPYGYTF.

This chain uses TRBV7-9 with TRBJ2-5, with 13 positions matching TRBD2. The CDR3 spans 16 residues. CDR1 and CDR2 from the germline V gene are SEHNR and FQNEAQ (reference sequence). With 7 bases clipped from V and 3 bases from J, the junction kept 8 bases outside the gene matches. CDR3 loop: CASTNAGTSGKETQYF. Written as DNA, the CDR3 is TGTGCCAGCACTAACGCCGGGACTAGCGGGAAAGAGACCCAGTACTTC.

This clone was detected only a few times. The chain carries TRBV10-3 and TRBJ1-1; D remains ambiguous. Germline V gene data show CDR1 as ENHRY and CDR2 as SYGVKD. There are 14 residues in the CDR3. The ends were cut back, 3 bases at V and 0 bases at J, with 8 bases in the middle. The CDR3 loop is CAISDVQLNTEAFF. The CDR3 DNA follows: TGTGCCATCAGTGATGTACAGCTGAACACTGAAGCTTTCTTT.

The genes are TRBV7-9 and TRBJ2-1, with a possible D match to TRBD2 (5 bases). The germline V and J ends were trimmed by 4 bases and 8 bases, with 18 bases remaining between them. Germline CDR1 is SEHNR and CDR2 is FQNEAQ (reference sequence). The CDR3 is 15 residues long. Here the CDR3 DNA reads TGTGCCAGCAGCTCACCGGGGATCCGGAGCGATGAGCAGTTCTTC. Protein product: CASSSPGIRSDEQFF.

This CDR3 reads CASSQISGDEQFF. The DNA of the CDR3 is TGTGCCAGCTCACAAATATCGGGGGATGAGCAGTTCTTC. V usage is TRBV18 and J usage is TRBJ2-1; D is perhaps TRBD2 (6 bases). The V end was cut by 4 bases, the J end by 8 bases, with 12 bases between. Germline CDR1 KGHSH, CDR2 LQKENI. CDR3 length equals 13 residues.

This clone was picked up a small number of times. This chain joins TRBV6-1 and TRBJ2-7, with TRBD1 as a possible D gene (7 bases). This CDR3 is built from 15 residues. Germline V gene data show CDR1 as MNHNS and CDR2 as SASEGT. With 5 bases removed from V and 6 bases from J, the gap between germline ends came to 20 bases. CDR3 in amino acids: CASSNRPEGASEQYF. The CDR3 region has the DNA TGTGCCAGCAGTAACCGACCGGAGGGGGCCTCCGAGCAGTACTTC.

The chain combines TRBV19 with TRBJ2-7, with TRBD1 matching 8 bases. V was clipped by 1 base and J by 4 bases; unmatched bases: 9. The length of the CDR3 is 16 residues. Germline V CDR1 and CDR2: LNHDA, SQIVND (reference sequence). The CDR3 loop is CASSIGLGQAEYEQYF. In DNA, the CDR3 is TGTGCCAGTAGTATAGGGTTGGGACAGGCGGAATACGAGCAGTACTTC.

This sequence joins TRBV6-5 and TRBJ2-1; TRBD1 matches at 9 bases. The CDR3 is 15 residues long. The V gene end was trimmed by 5 bases and the J gene end by 7 bases; junction bases not matched to a gene: 9. The germline gives CDR1 MNHEY, CDR2 SVGAGI. The CDR3 here is CASSTGTGRWNEQFF. As DNA, the CDR3 is TGTGCCAGCAGTACTGGGACAGGGAGGTGGAATGAGCAGTTCTTC.

The chain uses TRBV5-1 and TRBJ2-7; 14 bases align to TRBD2. J lost 4 bases, V lost 3 bases, and 6 bases had no gene match. The germline V gene encodes CDR1 SGHRS and CDR2 YFSETQ. The CDR3 has 16 amino acids. DNA for the CDR3: TGCGCCAGCAGCTCCCAAGGGACTAGCGGGAGTTACGAGCAGTACTTC. Amino acid sequence: CASSSQGTSGSYEQYF.

V gene TRBV18 combines with J gene TRBJ2-3; D unclear. Trimming pared 2 bases from V and 2 bases from J, leaving 5 bases between. Germline CDR1 is KGHSH and CDR2 is LQKENI. The CDR3 consists of 13 residues. CDR3 coding DNA: TGTGCCAGCTCACCATACATCACAGATACGCAGTATTTT. Its protein product is CASSPYITDTQYF.